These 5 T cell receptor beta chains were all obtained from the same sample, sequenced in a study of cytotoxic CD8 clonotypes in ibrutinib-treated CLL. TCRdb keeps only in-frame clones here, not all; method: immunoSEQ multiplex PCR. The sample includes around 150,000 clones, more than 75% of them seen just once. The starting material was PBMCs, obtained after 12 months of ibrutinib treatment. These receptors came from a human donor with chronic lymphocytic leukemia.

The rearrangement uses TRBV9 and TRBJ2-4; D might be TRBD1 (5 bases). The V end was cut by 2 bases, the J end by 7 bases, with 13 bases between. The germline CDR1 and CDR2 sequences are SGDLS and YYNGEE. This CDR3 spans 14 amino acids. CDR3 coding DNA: TGTGCCAGCAGCGTGACTGGGGCGGCGAACATTCAGTACTTC. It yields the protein CASSVTGAANIQYF.

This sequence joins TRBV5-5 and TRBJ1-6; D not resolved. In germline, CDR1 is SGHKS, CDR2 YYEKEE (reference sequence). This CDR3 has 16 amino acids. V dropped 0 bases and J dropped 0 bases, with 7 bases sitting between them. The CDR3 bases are TGTGCCAGCAGCTTGGAGCCTAGCTCCTATAATTCACCCCTCCACTTT. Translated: CASSLEPSSYNSPLHF.

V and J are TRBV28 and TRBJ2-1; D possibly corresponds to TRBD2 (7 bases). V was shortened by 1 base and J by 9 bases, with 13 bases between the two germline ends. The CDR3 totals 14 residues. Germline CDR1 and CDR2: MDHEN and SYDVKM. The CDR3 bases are TGTGCCAGCAGTTTATCGGGGGGCCAGAGTGAGCAGTTCTTC. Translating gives CASSLSGGQSEQFF.

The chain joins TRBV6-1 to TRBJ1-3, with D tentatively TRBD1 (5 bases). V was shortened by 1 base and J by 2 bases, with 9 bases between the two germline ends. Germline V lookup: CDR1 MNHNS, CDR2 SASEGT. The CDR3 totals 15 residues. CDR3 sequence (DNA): TGTGCCAGCAGTGAAGTTCAGGGAACTGGAAACACCATATATTTT. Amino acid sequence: CASSEVQGTGNTIYF.

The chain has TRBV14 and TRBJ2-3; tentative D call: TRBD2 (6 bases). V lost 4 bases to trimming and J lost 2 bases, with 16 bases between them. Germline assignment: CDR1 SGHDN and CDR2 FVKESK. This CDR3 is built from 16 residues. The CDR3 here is CASSPYRGSSTDTQYF. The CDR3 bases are TGTGCCAGCAGCCCTTACCGGGGGTCCTCCACAGATACGCAGTATTTT.